This TCR beta chain is drawn from a study of T cell responses to AZD1222 COVID-19 vaccine. A word on this clone: Antigen unknown.

V shed 4 bases and J shed 3 bases, with 17 bases lying between them. The CDR3 contains 16 residues. Germline V gene sequence: CDR1 SGHRS, CDR2 YFSETQ. Study-wide results and limits: The peak T cell response came first, and repertoires were sampled only after it.

The data were produced by immunoSEQ multiplex PCR, yet TCRdb's version contains in-frame clones alone and is incomplete. Of tens of thousands of clones listed, approximately 91% are singletons. The sequenced sample was peripheral blood, obtained on day 0 of AZD1222 vaccination. The sequence came from an adult in good health. V gene TRBV5-1 combines with J gene TRBJ1-3, with a weak D call TRBD1 (6 bases). CDR3: CASSPVNTGSGNTIYF. In DNA form, the CDR3 reads TGCGCCAGCAGCCCAGTTAATACAGGGAGTGGAAACACCATATATTTT.